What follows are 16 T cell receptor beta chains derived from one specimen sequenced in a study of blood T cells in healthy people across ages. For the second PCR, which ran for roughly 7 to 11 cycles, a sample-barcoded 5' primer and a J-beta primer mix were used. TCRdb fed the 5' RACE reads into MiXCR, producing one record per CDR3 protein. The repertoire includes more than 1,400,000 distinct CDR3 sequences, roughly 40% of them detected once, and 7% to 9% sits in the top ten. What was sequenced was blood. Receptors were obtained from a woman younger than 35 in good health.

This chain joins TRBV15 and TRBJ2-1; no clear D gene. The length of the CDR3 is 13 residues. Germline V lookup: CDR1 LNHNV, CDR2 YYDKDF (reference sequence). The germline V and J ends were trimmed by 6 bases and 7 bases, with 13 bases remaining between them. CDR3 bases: TGTGCCACCAGAATATCGGCCGGTAATGAGCAGTTCTTC. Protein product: CATRISAGNEQFF.

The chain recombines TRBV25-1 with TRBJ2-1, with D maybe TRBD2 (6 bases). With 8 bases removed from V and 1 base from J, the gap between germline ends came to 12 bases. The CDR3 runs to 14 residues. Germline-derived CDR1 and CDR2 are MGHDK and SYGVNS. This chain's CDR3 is CASRKEGSYNEQFF. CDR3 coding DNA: TGTGCCAGCCGGAAGGAGGGATCCTACAATGAGCAGTTCTTC.

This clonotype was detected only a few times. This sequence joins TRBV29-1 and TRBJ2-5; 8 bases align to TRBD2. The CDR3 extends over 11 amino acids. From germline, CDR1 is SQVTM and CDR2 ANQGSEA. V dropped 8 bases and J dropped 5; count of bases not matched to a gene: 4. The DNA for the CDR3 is TGCAGCTTCCGGGGGGGGGAGACCCAGTACTTC. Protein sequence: CSFRGGETQYF.

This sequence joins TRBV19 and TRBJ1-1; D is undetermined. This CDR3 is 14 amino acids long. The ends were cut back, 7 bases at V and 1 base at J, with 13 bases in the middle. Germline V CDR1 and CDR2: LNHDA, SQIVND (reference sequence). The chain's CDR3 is CASKKGQTNTEAFF. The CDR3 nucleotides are TGTGCCAGTAAGAAAGGGCAGACGAACACTGAAGCTTTCTTT.

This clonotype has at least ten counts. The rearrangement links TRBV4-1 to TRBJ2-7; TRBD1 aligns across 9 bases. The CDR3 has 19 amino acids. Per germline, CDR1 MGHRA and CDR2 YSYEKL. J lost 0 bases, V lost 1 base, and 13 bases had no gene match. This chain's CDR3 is CASSQAEPQGAVSSYEQYF. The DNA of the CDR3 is TGCGCCAGCAGCCAAGCGGAACCACAGGGGGCTGTCAGCTCCTACGAGCAGTACTTC.

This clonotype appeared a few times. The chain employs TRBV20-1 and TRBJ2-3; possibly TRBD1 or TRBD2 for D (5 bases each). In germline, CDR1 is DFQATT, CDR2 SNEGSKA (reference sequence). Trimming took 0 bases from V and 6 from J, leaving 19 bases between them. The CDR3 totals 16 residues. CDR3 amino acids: CSARDGALSPQDTQYF. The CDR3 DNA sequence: TGCAGTGCTAGAGACGGGGCCTTATCCCCGCAGGATACGCAGTATTTT.

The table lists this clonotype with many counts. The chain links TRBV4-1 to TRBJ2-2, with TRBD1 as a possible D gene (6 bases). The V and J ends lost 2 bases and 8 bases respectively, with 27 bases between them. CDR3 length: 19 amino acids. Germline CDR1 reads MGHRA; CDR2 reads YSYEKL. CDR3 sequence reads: CASSQPSLIQGPRLGELFF. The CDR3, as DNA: TGCGCCAGCAGCCAACCCTCCCTTATACAGGGACCGCGATTGGGGGAGCTGTTTTTT.

CDR3 region: CASSLGLAGSDIQYF. The CDR3 DNA reads as TGTGCCAGCAGTCTGGGACTAGCGGGTTCGGACATTCAGTACTTC. This sequence joins TRBV28 and TRBJ2-4; 12 nucleotides agree with TRBD2. The J segment lost 8 bases and the V segment lost 5 bases, leaving 7 bases of the junction unmatched. The CDR3 covers 15 residues. From germline, CDR1 is MDHEN and CDR2 SYDVKM.

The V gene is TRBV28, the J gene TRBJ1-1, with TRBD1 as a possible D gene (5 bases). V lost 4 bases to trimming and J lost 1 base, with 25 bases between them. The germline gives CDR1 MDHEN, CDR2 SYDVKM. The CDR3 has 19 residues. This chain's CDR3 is CASSSRGYRRKRRNTEAFF. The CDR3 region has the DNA TGTGCCAGCAGTTCGAGGGGTTACCGCCGCAAACGACGGAACACTGAAGCTTTCTTT.

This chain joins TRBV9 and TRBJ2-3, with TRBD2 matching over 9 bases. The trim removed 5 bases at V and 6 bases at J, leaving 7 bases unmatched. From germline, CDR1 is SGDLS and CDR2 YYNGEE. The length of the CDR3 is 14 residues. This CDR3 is CASRAGTSRDTQYF. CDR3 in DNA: TGTGCCAGCAGGGCCGGGACTAGCAGGGATACGCAGTATTTT.

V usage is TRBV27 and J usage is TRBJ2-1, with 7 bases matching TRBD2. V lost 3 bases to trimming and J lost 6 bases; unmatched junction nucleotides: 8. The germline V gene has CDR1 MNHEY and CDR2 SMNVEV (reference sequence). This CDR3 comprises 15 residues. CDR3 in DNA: TGTGCCAGCAGTTTCCGCCGGGAGGCTGTCAATGAGCAGTTCTTC. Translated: CASSFRREAVNEQFF.

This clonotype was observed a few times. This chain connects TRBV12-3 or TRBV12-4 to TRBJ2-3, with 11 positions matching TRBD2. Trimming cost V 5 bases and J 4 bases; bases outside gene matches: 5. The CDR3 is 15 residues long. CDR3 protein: CASSAPGLAADTQYF. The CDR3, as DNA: TGTGCCAGCAGTGCTCCGGGACTAGCGGCAGATACGCAGTATTTT.

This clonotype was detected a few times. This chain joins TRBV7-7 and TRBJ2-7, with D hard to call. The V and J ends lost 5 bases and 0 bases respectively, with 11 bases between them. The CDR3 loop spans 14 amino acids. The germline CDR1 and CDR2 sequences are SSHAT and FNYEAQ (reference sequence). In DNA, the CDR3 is TGTGCCAGCAGCATATCTGTCGGCTCCTACGAGCAGTACTTC. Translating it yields CASSISVGSYEQYF.

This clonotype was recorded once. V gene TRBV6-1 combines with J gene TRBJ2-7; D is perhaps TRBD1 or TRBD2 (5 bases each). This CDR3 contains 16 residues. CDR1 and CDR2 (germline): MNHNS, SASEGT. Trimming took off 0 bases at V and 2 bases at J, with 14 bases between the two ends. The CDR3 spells CASSEAIGTVPYEQYF. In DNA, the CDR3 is TGTGCCAGCAGTGAAGCTATCGGGACGGTGCCCTACGAGCAGTACTTC.

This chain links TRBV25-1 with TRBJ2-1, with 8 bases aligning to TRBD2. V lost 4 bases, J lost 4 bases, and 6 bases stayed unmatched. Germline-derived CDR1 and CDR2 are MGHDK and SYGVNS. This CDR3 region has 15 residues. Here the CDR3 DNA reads TGTGCCAGCAGTGGGAGCGGGAGTGTTTACAATGAGCAGTTCTTC. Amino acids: CASSGSGSVYNEQFF.

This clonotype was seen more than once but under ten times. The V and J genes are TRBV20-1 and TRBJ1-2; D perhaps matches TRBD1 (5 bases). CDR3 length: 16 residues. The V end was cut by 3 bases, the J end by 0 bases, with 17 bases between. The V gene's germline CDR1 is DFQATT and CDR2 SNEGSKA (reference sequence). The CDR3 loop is CSARPGIGDTNYGYTF. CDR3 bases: TGCAGTGCTAGGCCGGGGATAGGGGATACTAACTATGGCTACACCTTC.